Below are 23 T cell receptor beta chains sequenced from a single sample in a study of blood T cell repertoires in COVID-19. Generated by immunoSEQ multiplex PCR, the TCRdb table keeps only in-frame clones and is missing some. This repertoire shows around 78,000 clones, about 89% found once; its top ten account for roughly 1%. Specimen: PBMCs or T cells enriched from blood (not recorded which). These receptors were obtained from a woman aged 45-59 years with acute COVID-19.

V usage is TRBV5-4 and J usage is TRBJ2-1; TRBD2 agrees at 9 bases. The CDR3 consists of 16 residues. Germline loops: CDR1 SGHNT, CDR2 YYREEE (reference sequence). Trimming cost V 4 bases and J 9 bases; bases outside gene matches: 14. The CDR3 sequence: CASSTGVGLATAEQFF. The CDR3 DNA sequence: TGTGCCAGCAGCACGGGGGTCGGACTAGCGACGGCTGAGCAGTTCTTC.

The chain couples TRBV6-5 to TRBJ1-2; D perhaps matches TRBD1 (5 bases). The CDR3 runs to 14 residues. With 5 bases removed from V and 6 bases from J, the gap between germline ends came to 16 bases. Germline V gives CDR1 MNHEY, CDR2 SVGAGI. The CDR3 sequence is CASSTQMGRNGYTF. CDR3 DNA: TGTGCCAGCAGTACCCAAATGGGGCGGAATGGCTACACCTTC.

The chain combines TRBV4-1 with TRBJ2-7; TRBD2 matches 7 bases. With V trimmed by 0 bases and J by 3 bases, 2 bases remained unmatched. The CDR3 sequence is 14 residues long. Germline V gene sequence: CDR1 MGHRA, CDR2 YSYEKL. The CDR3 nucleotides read TGCGCCAGCAGCCAAGAGCCTAGCGGCTACGAGCAGTACTTC. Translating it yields CASSQEPSGYEQYF.

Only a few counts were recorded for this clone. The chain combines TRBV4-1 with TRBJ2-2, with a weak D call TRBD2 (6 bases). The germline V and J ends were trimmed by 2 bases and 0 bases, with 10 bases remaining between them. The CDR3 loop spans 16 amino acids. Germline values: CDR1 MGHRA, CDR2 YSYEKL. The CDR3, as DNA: TGCGCCAGCAGCCAACGCGCGGGGTCGAACACCGGGGAGCTGTTTTTT. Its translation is CASSQRAGSNTGELFF.

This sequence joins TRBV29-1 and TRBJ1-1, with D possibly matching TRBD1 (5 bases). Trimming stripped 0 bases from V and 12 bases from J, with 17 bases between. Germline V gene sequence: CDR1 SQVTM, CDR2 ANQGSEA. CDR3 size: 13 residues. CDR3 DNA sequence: TGCAGCGTTGAAGATTGGAGGGACGGGTTTTCTTTCTTT. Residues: CSVEDWRDGFSFF.

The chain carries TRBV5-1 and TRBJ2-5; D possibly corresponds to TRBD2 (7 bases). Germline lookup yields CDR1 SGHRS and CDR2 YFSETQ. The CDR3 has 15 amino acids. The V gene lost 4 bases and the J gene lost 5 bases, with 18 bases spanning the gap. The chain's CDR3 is CASSLSQGAGETQYF. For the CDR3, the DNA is TGCGCCAGCAGCCTATCACAGGGAGCGGGGGAGACCCAGTACTTC.

This CDR3 is CASSYLAGETQYF. Written as DNA, the CDR3 is TGTGCCAGCAGCTACCTAGCGGGAGAGACCCAGTACTTC. This chain uses TRBV13 with TRBJ2-5; TRBD2 aligns across 8 bases. CDR1 and CDR2 from the germline V gene are PRHDT and FYEKMQ (reference sequence). The CDR3 runs 13 residues. V gave up 4 bases and J gave up 4 bases; unmatched junction bases: 2. Using reference TRBV13 and TRBJ2-5 for the parts outside the CDR3, the full variable domain is AAGVIQSPRHLIKEKRETATLKCYPIPRHDTVYWYQQGPGQDPQFLISFYEKMQSDKGSIPDRFSAQQFSDYHSELNMSSLELGDSALYFCASSYLAGETQYFGPGTRLLVL.

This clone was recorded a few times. CDR3 sequence: CATGRNRGNQPQHF. In nucleotides, the CDR3 is TGTGCCACCGGGAGGAACAGGGGCAATCAGCCCCAGCATTTT. This chain joins TRBV2 and TRBJ1-5, with a tentative D call TRBD1 (6 bases). V shed 10 bases and J shed 2 bases, with 15 bases lying between them. The CDR3 spans 14 residues. Germline CDR1 reads SNHLY; CDR2 reads FYNNEI.

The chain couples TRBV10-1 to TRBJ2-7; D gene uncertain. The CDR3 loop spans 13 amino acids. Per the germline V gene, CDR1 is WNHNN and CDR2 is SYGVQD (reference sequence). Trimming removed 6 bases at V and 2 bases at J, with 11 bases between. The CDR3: CASRSMCPYEQYF. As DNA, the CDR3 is TGCGCCAGCAGGAGCATGTGCCCCTACGAGCAGTACTTC.

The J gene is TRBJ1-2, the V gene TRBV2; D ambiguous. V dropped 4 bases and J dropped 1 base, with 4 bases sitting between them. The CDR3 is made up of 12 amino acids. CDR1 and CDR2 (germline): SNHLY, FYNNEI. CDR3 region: CASSVSNYGYTF. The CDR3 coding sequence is TGTGCCAGCAGTGTTAGTAACTATGGCTACACCTTC.

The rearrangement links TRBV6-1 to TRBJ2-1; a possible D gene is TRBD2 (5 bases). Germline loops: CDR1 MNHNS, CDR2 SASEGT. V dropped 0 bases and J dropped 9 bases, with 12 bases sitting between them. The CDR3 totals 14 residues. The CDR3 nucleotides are TGTGCCAGCAGTGAAGCGGGAGATTCAGGTGAGCAGTTCTTC. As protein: CASSEAGDSGEQFF.

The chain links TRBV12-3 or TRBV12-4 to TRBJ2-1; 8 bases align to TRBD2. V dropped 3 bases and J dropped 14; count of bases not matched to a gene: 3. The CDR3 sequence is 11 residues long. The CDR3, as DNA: TGTGCCAGCAGTTTCGGGACTAGAAAGTTCTTC. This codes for CASSFGTRKFF.

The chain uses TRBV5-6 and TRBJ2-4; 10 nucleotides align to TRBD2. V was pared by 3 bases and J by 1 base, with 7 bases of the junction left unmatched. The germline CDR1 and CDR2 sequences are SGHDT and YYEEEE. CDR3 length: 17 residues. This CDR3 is CASSSDLAGAAKNIQYF. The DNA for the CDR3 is TGTGCCAGCAGCTCCGATCTAGCGGGAGCCGCCAAAAACATTCAGTACTTC.

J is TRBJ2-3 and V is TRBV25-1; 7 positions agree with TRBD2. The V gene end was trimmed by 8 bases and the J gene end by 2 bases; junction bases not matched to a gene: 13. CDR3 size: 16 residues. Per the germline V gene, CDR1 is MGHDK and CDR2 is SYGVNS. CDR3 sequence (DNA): TGTGCCAGCCTACAAGAAATGGGGGGGTCCACAGATACGCAGTATTTT. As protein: CASLQEMGGSTDTQYF. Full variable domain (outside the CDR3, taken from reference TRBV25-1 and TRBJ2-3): EADIYQTPRYLVIGTGKKITLECSQTMGHDKMYWYQQDPGMELHLIHYSYGVNSTEKGDLSSESTVSRIRTEHFPLTLESARPSHTSQYLCASLQEMGGSTDTQYFGPGTRLTVL.

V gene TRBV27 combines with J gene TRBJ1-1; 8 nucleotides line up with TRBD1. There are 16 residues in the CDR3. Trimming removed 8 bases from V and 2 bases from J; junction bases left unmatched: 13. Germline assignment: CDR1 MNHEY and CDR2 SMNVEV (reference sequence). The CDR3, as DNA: TGTGCCAGCCTTGACAGGGGCAACTCCGGAAACACTGAAGCTTTCTTT. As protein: CASLDRGNSGNTEAFF.

This CDR3 is CASSLSVNTGELFF. CDR3 DNA sequence: TGCGCCAGCAGCTTAAGCGTGAACACCGGGGAGCTGTTTTTT. The J gene is TRBJ2-2, the V gene TRBV5-1; D is unresolved. This CDR3 region has 14 residues. The V gene lost 2 bases and the J gene lost 1 base, with 6 bases spanning the gap. In germline, CDR1 is SGHRS, CDR2 YFSETQ. The entire variable domain, with the rest obtained from reference TRBV5-1 and TRBJ2-2, is as follows: KAGVTQTPRYLIKTRGQQVTLSCSPISGHRSVSWYQQTPGQGLQFLFEYFSETQRNKGNFPGRFSGRQFSNSRSEMNVSTLELGDSALYLCASSLSVNTGELFFGEGSRLTVL.

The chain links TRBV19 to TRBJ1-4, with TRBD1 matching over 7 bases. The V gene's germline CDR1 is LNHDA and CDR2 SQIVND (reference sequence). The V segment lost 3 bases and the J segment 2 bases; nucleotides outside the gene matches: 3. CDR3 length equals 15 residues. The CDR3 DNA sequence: TGTGCCAGTAGTATGGGGACAGCTACTAATGAAAAACTGTTTTTT. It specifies CASSMGTATNEKLFF. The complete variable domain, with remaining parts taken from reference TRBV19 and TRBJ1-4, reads DGGITQSPKYLFRKEGQNVTLSCEQNLNHDAMYWYRQDPGQGLRLIYYSQIVNDFQKGDIAEGYSVSREKKESFPLTVTSAQKNPTAFYLCASSMGTATNEKLFFGSGTQLSVL.

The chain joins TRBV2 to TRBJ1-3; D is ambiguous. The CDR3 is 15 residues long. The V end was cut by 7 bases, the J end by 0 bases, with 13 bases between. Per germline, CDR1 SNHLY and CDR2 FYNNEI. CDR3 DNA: TGTGCCAGCACCGGCGGGGTGGGCTCTGGAAACACCATATATTTT. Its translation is CASTGGVGSGNTIYF.

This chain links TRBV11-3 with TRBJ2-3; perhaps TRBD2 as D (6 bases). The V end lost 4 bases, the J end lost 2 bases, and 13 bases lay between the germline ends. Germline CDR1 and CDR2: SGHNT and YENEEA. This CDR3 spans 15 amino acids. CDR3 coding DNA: TGTGCCAGCAGCTACCCGGGACTTTCCACAGATACGCAGTATTTT. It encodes CASSYPGLSTDTQYF.

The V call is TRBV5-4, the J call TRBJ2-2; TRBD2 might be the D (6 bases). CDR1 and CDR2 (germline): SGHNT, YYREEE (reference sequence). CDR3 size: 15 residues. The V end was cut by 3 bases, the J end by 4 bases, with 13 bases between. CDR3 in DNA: TGTGCCAGCAGCTCTACGGGAGCTCCCACCGGGGAGCTGTTTTTT. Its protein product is CASSSTGAPTGELFF.

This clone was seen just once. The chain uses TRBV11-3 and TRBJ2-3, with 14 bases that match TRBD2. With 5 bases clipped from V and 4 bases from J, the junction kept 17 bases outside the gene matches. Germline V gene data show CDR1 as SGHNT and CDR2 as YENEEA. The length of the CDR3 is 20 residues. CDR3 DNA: TGTGCCAGCAGCATAGGACCGGGACTAGCGGGAGAAGGGAGTGCAGATACGCAGTATTTT. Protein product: CASSIGPGLAGEGSADTQYF.

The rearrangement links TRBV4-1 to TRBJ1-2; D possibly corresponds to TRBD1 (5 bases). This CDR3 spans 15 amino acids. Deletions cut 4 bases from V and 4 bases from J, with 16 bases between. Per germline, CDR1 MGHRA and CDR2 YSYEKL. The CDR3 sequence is CASSPPRQGGYGYTF. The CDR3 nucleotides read TGCGCCAGCAGCCCCCCACGGCAGGGAGGCTATGGCTACACCTTC.

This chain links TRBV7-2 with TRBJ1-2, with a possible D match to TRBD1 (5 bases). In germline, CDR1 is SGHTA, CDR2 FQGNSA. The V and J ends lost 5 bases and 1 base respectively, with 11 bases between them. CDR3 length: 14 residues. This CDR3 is CASSGVQVNYGYTF. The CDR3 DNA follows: TGTGCCAGCAGCGGAGTACAGGTTAACTATGGCTACACCTTC.